Given below is one T cell receptor beta chain in context. The clone's antigen remains unknown. A junction boundary mismatches the germline segment, possibly from a read error. TCR beta VDJ combination and CDR3 sequence profiling used genomic DNA as the template. TCR repertoire sequencing was run on an Illumina HiSeq 2000. The source study handled its data this way. TRBV/TRBJ rearrangement plots, CDR3 size and DJ length profiles, and Simpson's diversity index were used to assess repertoires. The immunodominant clone was defined as the most abundant DNA sequence in deep sequencing data. CDR3 amino acid sequences were screened for sharing across subjects and compared with published repertoires and the VDJdb database. TCRdb trimmed public reads at Q25 via fastp, called clones via MiXCR and kept in-frame beta chains. All rows with the same CDR3 protein become a single entry with the most common DNA and genes. TCRdb's processing, not the authors', yielded these V and J calls. This sample gives about 270,000 distinct CDR3 sequences in total; 55% to 60% of them show up just once. The ten largest clones add up to roughly 8% of the sample.

The sample originates from a study of CD8+CD57+ T cells in acquired aplastic anemia (dated by TCRdb to 2017 to 2018). Looking at the study overall: DNA extracted from sorted CD4+ and CD8+ cells had a mean of about 3 ug, with a range of 0.2 to 27.4 ug.

What the authors observed across the whole study: Around 28 CD8+ CDR3 sequences were found to be shared between patients and controls, but these sequences appeared to be highly expressed in patients and within the immunodominant clones of the patients. Between patients and healthy controls, no significant difference in CD8+ Simpson's diversity was found (P=0.060).

The CDR3 has 12 amino acids, counting the end cysteine and phenylalanine. Of all the DNA, just the CDR3 is kept, 36 bases in frame from base 1. In the study, sorted CD4+ and CD8+ blood T cells from patients with severe aplastic anemia and from healthy subjects underwent deep sequencing of TCR repertoires. Ficoll-Paque density gradient centrifugation was used to isolate peripheral blood mononuclear cells. CD4+ and CD8+ T cells were sorted by FACS or magnetic beads before DNA extraction. The source is a human donor with severe aplastic anemia or a healthy control (not recorded which). Sequenced input: sorted CD4+, CD8+, or CD8+CD57+ T cells (not recorded which) from PBMCs. The rearranged chain carries TRBV5-7 and TRBJ2-1; there is no confident call for the D gene. TRBV5-7 is flagged as an ORF with uncertain function. For the CDR3, the sequence is CSSSRPGNEQFF. The DNA sequence reads TGTTCCAGCAGCAGGCCAGGCAATGAGCAGTTCTTC.